This T cell receptor (beta chain) was captured in a study of T cells in Graves' hyperthyroidism and ophthalmopathy. Overall study findings and caveats: Most thyroid clonotypes expanded above 0.001 appeared in blood too. The model anticipated ophthalmopathy a median about 6.5 months pre-onset. Separating ophthalmopathy from stable hyperthyroidism was achieved by a 13 V-J model.

Lactation, pregnancy, other autoimmune disease or uncontrolled infection excluded patients. The germline CDR1 and CDR2 sequences are SNHLY and FYNNEI. CDR3 size: 11 residues. Authors of the study amplified TCR beta CDR3 regions from RNA transcripts. In the first-round RT-PCR of the TCR CDR3, the HTBI primer set was used. MiXCR, applied by TCRdb to the multiplex PCR reads, yields one record per CDR3 protein. The sample includes 500,000 to 800,000 distinct CDR3 sequences, over 40% of them seen just once. Of note for this clonotype: Its antigen is unidentified. A read error may be the cause here, since a much bigger clone is one base away.

The clonotype originates from an adult man with Graves' disease, either hyperthyroidism or ophthalmopathy (not recorded which). The sample was peripheral blood or thyroid tissue (not recorded which). This chain joins TRBV2 and TRBJ1-1; D unclear. The CDR3 spells CASKVNTEALF. In DNA, the CDR3 is TGTGCCAGCAAAGTGAACACTGAAGCTCTCTTT. The full variable domain, with the rest looked up from reference TRBV2 and TRBJ1-1, is EPEVTQTPSHQVTQMGQEVILRCVPISNHLYFYWYRQILGQKVEFLVSFYNNEISEKSEIFDDQFSVERPDGSNFTLKIRSTKLEDSAMYFCASKVNTEALFGQGTRLTVV.